One TCR beta chain is described in this entry. Its specificity is not known. The CDR3 has 12 residues. The ends were cut back, 5 bases at V and 1 base at J, with 5 bases in the middle. Germline lookup yields CDR1 LNHDA and CDR2 SQIVND (reference sequence). This record belongs to a study of cytomegalovirus exposure and HLA in healthy donors. Study summary: Findings of an earlier analysis included under 140 million unique TCR beta sequences from roughly 200 million T cells. Of 300 to 500 genotyped donors, more than 65% grouped in the Caucasian-associated ancestry cluster. Findings of the study overall: It was about 180 TCR beta chains that were listed as cytomegalovirus-associated. Earlier findings revealed that most TCR beta V segments proved productive either about 87% or about 30% of the time.

It was with 60 Vbeta and 13 Jbeta primers that the PCR ran. Using immunoSEQ multiplex PCR, the repertoire was profiled, and TCRdb retains in-frame clones only, with some absent. Of 150,000 or so clones in the sample, around three quarters are singletons; the top ten hold 0.9% to 1.1%. The receptor's source is a woman aged 40 to 49 in good health and CMV-seronegative. This rearrangement joins TRBV19 to TRBJ1-1, with D unresolved. The sample taken for sequencing was PBMCs. The CDR3 protein is CASSWQNTEAFF. CDR3 nucleotide sequence: TGTGCCAGTAGTTGGCAGAACACTGAAGCTTTCTTT. Full variable domain (remainder filled in from reference TRBV19 and TRBJ1-1): DGGITQSPKYLFRKEGQNVTLSCEQNLNHDAMYWYRQDPGQGLRLIYYSQIVNDFQKGDIAEGYSVSREKKESFPLTVTSAQKNPTAFYLCASSWQNTEAFFGQGTRLTVV.